A single sample gave rise to the 27 T cell receptor beta chains below, sequenced in a study of T cells expressing NK-cell markers. Using the 5' RACE reads, TCRdb records one entry per CDR3 protein without DNA. The specimen's table records fewer than 300,000 distinct CDR3 sequences. Sequencing input: blood T cells: a sorted CD56 or NKG2C T cell subset, CD4+ or CD8+ T cells, or bulk PBMC T cells (not recorded which). These receptors were obtained from a woman aged 18 to 75 in good health.

This chain links TRBV7-9 with TRBJ1-3. The CDR3 contains 13 residues. Germline V gene data show CDR1 as SEHNR and CDR2 as FQNEAQ (reference sequence). The CDR3 loop reads CASSLSSSGTIYF.

This chain joins TRBV25-1 and TRBJ1-5. This CDR3 has 13 residues. The germline V gene encodes CDR1 MGHDK and CDR2 SYGVNS. The CDR3 reads CASSDWGQQPQHF.

This sequence joins TRBV11-2 and TRBJ2-5; the TCRdb call, TRBD2, lacks DNA for checking. Germline V gene data show CDR1 as SGHAT and CDR2 as FQNNGV. CDR3 size: 18 residues. CDR3 residues: CASRPGGLAAGGKETQYF.

The chain links TRBV12-3 or TRBV12-4 to TRBJ2-3; TCRdb reports TRBD1, a call that lacks DNA to check it against. The length of the CDR3 is 12 residues. CDR3 residues: CASRWGGGTQYF.

The chain couples TRBV14 to TRBJ1-2; the D call from TCRdb, TRBD1, cannot be confirmed without DNA. Germline loops: CDR1 SGHDN, CDR2 FVKESK. The CDR3 runs 14 residues. This chain's CDR3 is CASSRDRLFGGYTF.

The gene calls are TRBV21-1 and TRBJ1-2. TRBV21-1 is assigned pseudogene status. The CDR3 is made up of 11 amino acids. The CDR3: CASSTPFGYTF.

The chain couples TRBV6-5 to TRBJ2-6; TCRdb proposes TRBD2, but this gene call is untestable without DNA. Germline V lookup: CDR1 MNHEY, CDR2 SVGAGI. This CDR3 is built from 17 residues. CDR3: CASSWDSGRSGANVLTF.

V gene TRBV11-1 combines with J gene TRBJ1-2; TCRdb reports TRBD1, a call that lacks DNA to check it against. Germline loops: CDR1 SGHAT, CDR2 FQDESV (reference sequence). The length of the CDR3 is 17 residues. The CDR3 loop is CASSPGSPGSTNYGYTF.

CDR3 protein: CASSRRGPPDTQYF. This chain uses TRBV7-8 with TRBJ2-3; TCRdb outputs TRBD1, but without DNA this stays unchecked. There are 14 residues in the CDR3. Germline values: CDR1 SGHVS, CDR2 FQNEAQ.

The chain is built from TRBV5-1 and TRBJ2-7; there is no DNA to check the TCRdb D call of TRBD1. The CDR3 has 14 residues. CDR1 SGHRS and CDR2 YFSETQ come from the germline V gene. The CDR3 region is CASSLAQGGYEQYF. Filled out from reference TRBV5-1 and TRBJ2-7, the complete variable domain reads KAGVTQTPRYLIKTRGQQVTLSCSPISGHRSVSWYQQTPGQGLQFLFEYFSETQRNKGNFPGRFSGRQFSNSRSEMNVSTLELGDSALYLCASSLAQGGYEQYFGPGTRLTVT.

The V and J genes are TRBV19 and TRBJ2-1; no DNA is available, so the TRBD2 call from TCRdb remains unchecked. CDR1 and CDR2 (germline): LNHDA, SQIVND (reference sequence). The CDR3 is 14 amino acids. Here the CDR3 reads CASRASGSYNEQFF.

The chain combines TRBV10-1 with TRBJ2-4; with no DNA, the TCRdb D assignment of TRBD1 cannot be verified. The CDR3 consists of 14 residues. Germline V CDR1 and CDR2: WNHNN, SYGVQD (reference sequence). The CDR3 loop reads CAIGDGEAKNIQYF.

J is TRBJ1-2 and V is TRBV10-3. This CDR3 is built from 12 residues. Looked up from germline, CDR1 is ENHRY and CDR2 is SYGVKD. CDR3 in amino acids: CAISESGVSYTF.

The chain has TRBV20-1 and TRBJ2-5; TCRdb's assignment of TRBD1 cannot be checked, as there is no DNA. Per the germline V gene, CDR1 is DFQATT and CDR2 is SNEGSKA (reference sequence). This CDR3 region has 14 residues. The CDR3 loop reads CSARDVGTGGTQYF.

The V call is TRBV27, the J call TRBJ2-1; TCRdb picks TRBD2, but there is no DNA to check that call. CDR3 length: 17 amino acids. In germline, CDR1 is MNHEY, CDR2 SMNVEV (reference sequence). CDR3 loop: CASSLLPSGRSYNEQFF.

J is TRBJ2-2 and V is TRBV11-2; lacking DNA, the TRBD2 call made by TCRdb goes unchecked. The CDR3 spans 19 residues. The germline gives CDR1 SGHAT, CDR2 FQNNGV. The CDR3 loop is CASSLDRSGGGALTGELFF.

The genes are TRBV7-6 and TRBJ2-7; TCRdb's D call, TRBD2, is unchecked because there is no DNA. From germline, CDR1 is SGHVS and CDR2 FNYEAQ. The CDR3 consists of 19 residues. The CDR3 region is CASSSKTTSPGGSSYEQYF.

The chain uses TRBV28 and TRBJ2-7; the D call of TRBD1 rests on TCRdb alone, since no DNA is present to check it. Germline-derived CDR1 and CDR2 are MDHEN and SYDVKM. This CDR3 is 12 amino acids long. CDR3 residues: CASLKLGGEQYF.

The chain carries TRBV5-4 and TRBJ2-2. The CDR3 contains 13 residues. Germline values: CDR1 SGHNT, CDR2 YYREEE (reference sequence). The CDR3: CASSLESIGELFF.

The chain combines TRBV4-2 with TRBJ1-6; TCRdb selects TRBD1, and the lack of DNA leaves this call unchecked. The CDR3 is made up of 15 amino acids. Germline loops: CDR1 LGHNA, CDR2 YNFKEQ. CDR3 protein: CASSQLEGRESPLHF.

The chain combines TRBV12-3 or TRBV12-4 with TRBJ1-2; the D gene TCRdb calls, TRBD1, cannot be checked with no DNA. The CDR3 loop spans 12 amino acids. CDR3 region: CASSWGQRGYTF.

This CDR3 is CASSPRPWEREYLNEQFF. The genes are TRBV18 and TRBJ2-1; lacking DNA, the TRBD2 call made by TCRdb goes unchecked. The CDR3 loop spans 18 amino acids. Germline loops: CDR1 KGHSH, CDR2 LQKENI.

The genes are TRBV2 and TRBJ1-1; TCRdb's D call of TRBD1 is untestable without DNA. Germline CDR1 SNHLY, CDR2 FYNNEI. The CDR3 is made up of 14 amino acids. CDR3: CASSGRQGKTEAFF.

V gene TRBV7-2 combines with J gene TRBJ2-7; TCRdb names TRBD1, which stays unverified in the absence of DNA. Looked up from germline, CDR1 is SGHTA and CDR2 is FQGNSA. The CDR3 has 16 residues. CDR3 region: CASSLGGRGLIYEQYF.

The CDR3 loop reads CASSPGQGGLEQYF. The chain employs TRBV28 and TRBJ2-7; TCRdb proposes TRBD1, but this gene call is untestable without DNA. Germline assignment: CDR1 MDHEN and CDR2 SYDVKM. The CDR3 contains 14 residues. Full variable domain (outside the CDR3, taken from reference TRBV28 and TRBJ2-7): DVKVTQSSRYLVKRTGEKVFLECVQDMDHENMFWYRQDPGLGLRLIYFSYDVKMKEKGDIPEGYSVSREKKERFSLILESASTNQTSMYLCASSPGQGGLEQYFGPGTRLTVT.

This chain uses TRBV10-3 with TRBJ1-1; TCRdb designates TRBD1, a call that cannot be tested without DNA. CDR3 length: 11 residues. The germline V gene has CDR1 ENHRY and CDR2 SYGVKD. The CDR3 here is CAISQGTEAFF.

The chain couples TRBV11-2 to TRBJ1-3; TCRdb returns TRBD1, unconfirmable since there is no DNA. Germline V gives CDR1 SGHAT, CDR2 FQNNGV. The CDR3 loop spans 14 amino acids. Here the CDR3 reads CASSLGDGGNTIYF.